This TCR beta chain was recorded in a study of T cell changes during pregnancy in multiple sclerosis. This clone was found once. This CDR3 comprises 13 residues. In germline, CDR1 is SNHLY, CDR2 FYNNEI. V was cut by 6 bases and J by 5 bases, with 13 bases left in between. Clones were sequenced by immunoSEQ multiplex PCR, and TCRdb holds only the in-frame ones, with some missing. Found here are more than 20,000 clones, approximately 89% of them singletons; the top ten hold 0.68%. This clonotype originated in a female donor with multiple sclerosis, enrolled in a pregnancy study. This sample comprised CD4+ T cells from peripheral blood mononuclear cells, obtained in the third trimester of pregnancy. The rearrangement links TRBV2 to TRBJ1-2; D call uncertain. CDR3 loop: CASREHRDYGYTF. In DNA, the CDR3 is TGTGCCAGCAGAGAACACAGAGATTATGGCTACACCTTC.